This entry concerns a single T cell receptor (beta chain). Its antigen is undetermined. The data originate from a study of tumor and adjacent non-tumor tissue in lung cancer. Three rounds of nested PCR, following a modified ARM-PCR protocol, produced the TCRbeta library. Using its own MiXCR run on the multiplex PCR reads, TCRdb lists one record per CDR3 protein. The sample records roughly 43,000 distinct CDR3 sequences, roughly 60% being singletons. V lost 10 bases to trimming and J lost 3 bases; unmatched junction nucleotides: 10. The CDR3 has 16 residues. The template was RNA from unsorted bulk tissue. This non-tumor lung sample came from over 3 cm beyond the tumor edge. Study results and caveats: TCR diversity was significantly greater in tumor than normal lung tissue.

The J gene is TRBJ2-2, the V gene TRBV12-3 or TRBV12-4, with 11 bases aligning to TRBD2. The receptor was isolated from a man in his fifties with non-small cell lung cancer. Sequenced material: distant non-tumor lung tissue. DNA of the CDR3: TGTGCCAACAGCTCTCCGGGACTAGCGGACACCGGGGAGCTGTTTTTT. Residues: CANSSPGLADTGELFF.